One and the same sample provided the 26 T cell receptor beta chains below, sequenced in a study of breast tumors, draining lymph nodes, adjacent tissues. TCRdb reprocessed the multiplex PCR reads with MiXCR, giving one entry per CDR3 protein. The sample carries 200,000 or so distinct CDR3 sequences, around a third recorded once. The lymph nodes were axillary draining lymph nodes from breast cancer patients. Sequencing used axillary lymph node tissue. The receptor set was obtained from a female donor with breast cancer. Some clones in this sample may be carry-over from other donors' samples.

CDR3 DNA: TGCAGTGCTCAAGACAGGGGGATTGAAGCTTTCTTT. Translation: CSAQDRGIEAFF. The V and J genes are TRBV20-1 and TRBJ1-1; 9 bases are shared with TRBD1. Germline V gene data show CDR1 as DFQATT and CDR2 as SNEGSKA (reference sequence). This CDR3 contains 12 residues. J was trimmed by 7 bases and V by 5 bases; bases with no gene match: 5.

The V and J genes are TRBV12-3 or TRBV12-4 and TRBJ2-7, with D tentatively TRBD2 (5 bases). The germline V and J ends were trimmed by 8 bases and 3 bases, with 11 bases remaining between them. CDR3 size: 12 residues. This CDR3 is CASGPEGYEQYF. CDR3 nucleotides: TGTGCCAGCGGTCCCGAGGGCTACGAGCAGTACTTC.

This clonotype was picked up many times. The rearrangement uses TRBV29-1 and TRBJ1-2; D ambiguous. CDR3 size: 13 residues. V was shortened by 0 bases and J by 4 bases, with 9 bases between the two germline ends. Germline CDR1 and CDR2: SQVTM and ANQGSEA. CDR3 in amino acids: CSVEETIIYGYTF. The CDR3 coding sequence is TGCAGCGTTGAAGAGACAATAATCTATGGCTACACCTTC.

This clonotype showed up many times. This chain joins TRBV20-1 and TRBJ2-1, with 11 bases matching TRBD1. From germline, CDR1 is DFQATT and CDR2 SNEGSKA (reference sequence). With 1 base clipped from V and 10 bases from J, the junction kept 12 bases outside the gene matches. This CDR3 is built from 16 residues. The CDR3 DNA follows: TGCAGTGCTAGAGCGTATTGGACAGGGGGCCAGCCCGAGCAGTTCTTC. Translated: CSARAYWTGGQPEQFF.

In this sample, this clonotype turned up many times. CDR3 in DNA: TGTGCCAGCAGTTCCCCCGCTAGCGGGAGCGGGGAGCTGTTTTTT. It encodes CASSSPASGSGELFF. This chain links TRBV12-3 or TRBV12-4 with TRBJ2-2, with TRBD2 matching over 10 bases. The CDR3 length is 15 residues. The trim removed 4 bases at V and 7 bases at J, leaving 6 bases unmatched.

The chain employs TRBV29-1 and TRBJ2-5; perhaps TRBD2 as D (6 bases). V was clipped by 7 bases and J by 5 bases, with 17 bases between them. The CDR3 runs to 13 residues. Germline CDR1 SQVTM, CDR2 ANQGSEA. The CDR3 is CSGSATGGETQYF. The CDR3 DNA is TGCAGCGGGTCCGCTACTGGAGGGGAGACCCAGTACTTC.

This clonotype was seen ten or more times. The chain is built from TRBV11-3 and TRBJ2-1, with D maybe TRBD2 (6 bases). The length of the CDR3 is 15 residues. Trimming pared 5 bases from V and 2 bases from J, leaving 13 bases between. The germline V gene encodes CDR1 SGHNT and CDR2 YENEEA. In DNA, the CDR3 is TGTGCCAGCAGCCCCCGGGGAGGTACCTACAATGAGCAGTTCTTC. This translates into CASSPRGGTYNEQFF. The full variable domain, completed using reference TRBV11-3 and TRBJ2-1, is EAGVVQSPRYKIIEKKQPVAFWCNPISGHNTLYWYLQNLGQGPELLIRYENEEAVDDSQLPKDRFSAERLKGVDSTLKIQPAELGDSAVYLCASSPRGGTYNEQFFGPGTRLTVL.

On this clonotype itself: A clone one base away is much larger, so this may be a read error. The chain links TRBV6-1 to TRBJ1-5; D not certain. Looked up from germline, CDR1 is MNHNS and CDR2 is SASEGT. The CDR3 contains 13 residues. The V gene lost 9 bases and the J gene lost 0 bases, with 9 bases spanning the gap. The CDR3 DNA is TGTGCCAGTCGCCTTAATAGCAATCAGCCCCAGCATTTT. It codes for CASRLNSNQPQHF.

The chain links TRBV6-6 to TRBJ2-7; 11 bases line up with TRBD1. V was clipped by 6 bases and J by 2 bases; unmatched bases: 3. The CDR3 consists of 14 residues. Germline-derived CDR1 and CDR2 are MNHNY and SVGAGI (reference sequence). CDR3 in DNA: TGTGCCAGCAGGGAGGGACAGGGGGCCTACGAGCAGTACTTC. It specifies CASREGQGAYEQYF.

This sequence joins TRBV18 and TRBJ1-2; D is ambiguous. Germline V gene lookup returns CDR1 KGHSH and CDR2 LQKENI. CDR3 size: 16 residues. V was shortened by 6 bases and J by 4 bases, with 21 bases between the two germline ends. The CDR3 region is CASSPPGPTLLYGYTF. The CDR3 DNA reads TGTGCCAGCTCGCCCCCGGGTCCCACGCTACTCTATGGCTACACCTTC.

Notes on this clonotype: One junction end disagrees with the germline gene, perhaps due to a read error. V is TRBV4-2 and J is TRBJ2-3; D is ambiguous. CDR3 size: 12 residues. The germline V gene has CDR1 LGHNA and CDR2 YNFKEQ. The CDR3 coding sequence is TGTGCCAGCAGACAAGCAGGAGATACGCAGTATTTT. Amino acids: CASRQAGDTQYF.

The sample holds one count of this clonotype. A single base separates this from a much larger clone, so it may be a read error. The chain carries TRBV7-9 and TRBJ2-4, with a possible D match to TRBD2 (7 bases). CDR3 length: 15 residues. Looked up from germline, CDR1 is SEHNR and CDR2 is FQNEAQ (reference sequence). CDR3 amino acids: CAIQRRREGWDIQCF. CDR3 in DNA: TGTGCCATCCAGAGACGAAGGGAGGGGTGGGACATTCAGTGCTTC.

On this clonotype itself: The germline gene is not matched at one end of the junction; a read error may be the cause. The chain is built from TRBV6-1 and TRBJ1-2; TRBD1 might be the D (5 bases). The length of the CDR3 is 14 residues. Looked up from germline, CDR1 is MNHNS and CDR2 is SASEGT. For the CDR3, the DNA is TGTACCAGCAGGGATCCCATGTCTAACTATGGCTACACCTTC. Translated, it gives CTSRDPMSNYGYTF.

This clonotype was seen ten or more times. The chain recombines TRBV4-1 with TRBJ1-6, with 7 bases aligning to TRBD1. This CDR3 spans 16 amino acids. Germline trimming cut 0 bases from V and 9 bases from J; bases unmatched to any gene: 8. Germline V CDR1 and CDR2: MGHRA, YSYEKL. Here the CDR3 DNA reads TGCGCCAGCAGCCAAGAAGGAGGGGGCTGGCTTTCACCCCTCCACTTT. As protein: CASSQEGGGWLSPLHF.

This clonotype was seen many times. The chain links TRBV20-1 to TRBJ2-7; the D gene could be TRBD1 or TRBD2 (5 bases each). Germline V gene sequence: CDR1 DFQATT, CDR2 SNEGSKA (reference sequence). Deletions cut 5 bases from V and 0 bases from J, with 32 bases between. This CDR3 is built from 20 residues. In DNA form, the CDR3 reads TGCAGTGCTCCTGGTAGGCGGGCTCGAACATCCAGAGACAGCTCCTACGAGCAGTACTTC. Amino acids: CSAPGRRARTSRDSSYEQYF.

Many counts were recorded for this clonotype. V usage is TRBV2 and J usage is TRBJ2-7, with TRBD2 as a possible D gene (7 bases). V dropped 4 bases and J dropped 0 bases, with 13 bases sitting between them. CDR1 is SNHLY and CDR2 is FYNNEI in the germline V gene. The CDR3 has 15 residues. The CDR3 coding sequence is TGTGCCAGCAGTGCGGGGGGCAGCGCCTCCTACGAGCAGTACTTC. As protein: CASSAGGSASYEQYF.

In its sample, this clonotype was seen many times. This chain links TRBV20-1 with TRBJ1-2; D not resolved. V was trimmed by 0 bases and J by 1 base, leaving 9 bases between them. There are 14 residues in the CDR3. The germline gives CDR1 DFQATT, CDR2 SNEGSKA (reference sequence). CDR3 sequence: CSARDQANNYGYTF. The CDR3 coding sequence is TGCAGTGCTAGAGATCAGGCAAATAACTATGGCTACACCTTC.

There are many counts of this clonotype. The rearrangement links TRBV20-1 to TRBJ2-1; a weak D match, TRBD2 (5 bases). The V gene's germline CDR1 is DFQATT and CDR2 SNEGSKA (reference sequence). The CDR3 has 14 residues. Trimming left V 3 bases short and J 10 bases short, with 19 bases between. CDR3 loop: CSASSGTQTKEQFF. The CDR3 DNA sequence: TGCAGTGCTAGCAGCGGTACCCAGACGAAGGAGCAGTTCTTC.

In regard to this clonotype: A much larger clone differs by one base, so this may be a read error. This chain uses TRBV5-4 with TRBJ2-7; TRBD2 agrees at 8 bases. Germline CDR1 reads SGHNT; CDR2 reads YYREEE (reference sequence). This CDR3 contains 15 residues. The CDR3: CASSLGAGEGYERYF. DNA of the CDR3: TGTGCCAGCAGCCTAGGAGCGGGAGAGGGTTACGAGCGGTACTTC.

This chain connects TRBV14 to TRBJ2-2; D gene uncertain. V was clipped by 3 bases and J by 8 bases, with 7 bases between them. CDR1 and CDR2 (germline): SGHDN, FVKESK. This CDR3 spans 12 amino acids. The DNA of the CDR3 is TGTGCCAGCAGCCAGTTGACAGGGGAGCTGTTTTTT. Encoded protein: CASSQLTGELFF.

This rearrangement joins TRBV6-2 or TRBV6-3 to TRBJ1-3; the D is unclear. The V and J ends lost 5 bases and 2 bases respectively, with 19 bases between them. The CDR3 extends over 17 amino acids. Germline V gene lookup returns CDR1 MNHEY and CDR2 SVGEGT. This chain's CDR3 is CASSHPRTCPTGNTIYF. Here the CDR3 DNA reads TGTGCCAGCAGTCACCCCAGGACCTGCCCCACTGGAAACACCATATATTTT.

This clonotype was detected only once. This may stem from a read error, because a much larger clone lies one nucleotide away. The chain employs TRBV18 and TRBJ1-3; D is undetermined. CDR1 is KGHSH and CDR2 is LQKENI in the germline V gene. V lost 0 bases and J 8 bases, leaving 11 bases between the germline ends. The CDR3 is 14 amino acids. The CDR3 bases are TGTGCCAGCTCACCACCGCCAGTGGGAGACACCATATATTTT. This gives the protein CASSPPPVGDTIYF.

V is TRBV7-9 and J is TRBJ1-4, with 9 bases lining up with TRBD1. The germline V gene has CDR1 SEHNR and CDR2 FQNEAQ (reference sequence). V lost 5 bases and J lost 5; bases outside the gene matches: 9. The CDR3 totals 16 residues. The CDR3 DNA sequence: TGTGCCAGCAGCCCACGGGGGGGGACAGGGAATGAAAAACTGTTTTTT. Amino acids: CASSPRGGTGNEKLFF.

This clonotype was seen many times. The chain couples TRBV5-1 to TRBJ1-4; D uncertain. This CDR3 region has 17 residues. In germline, CDR1 is SGHRS, CDR2 YFSETQ. The V end was cut by 0 bases, the J end by 5 bases, with 17 bases between. The chain's CDR3 is CASSLEGSTVLNEKLFF. CDR3 bases: TGCGCCAGCAGCTTGGAGGGCAGCACGGTATTAAATGAAAAACTGTTTTTT.

The genes are TRBV30 and TRBJ1-1, with D unresolved. Germline CDR1 reads GTSNPN; CDR2 reads SVGIG (reference sequence). Trimming removed 3 bases from V and 0 bases from J, with 8 bases in between. CDR3 size: 13 residues. As DNA, the CDR3 is TGTGCCTGGAGCCGAGAGGTGAACACTGAAGCTTTCTTT. Translation: CAWSREVNTEAFF.

This clonotype was picked up many times. The chain combines TRBV2 with TRBJ1-2; no clear D gene. Germline-derived CDR1 and CDR2 are SNHLY and FYNNEI. CDR3 size: 12 residues. Trimming took off 1 base at V and 4 bases at J, with 4 bases between the two ends. The CDR3: CASSEGPYGYTF. Written as DNA, the CDR3 is TGTGCCAGCAGTGAAGGTCCCTATGGCTACACCTTC.